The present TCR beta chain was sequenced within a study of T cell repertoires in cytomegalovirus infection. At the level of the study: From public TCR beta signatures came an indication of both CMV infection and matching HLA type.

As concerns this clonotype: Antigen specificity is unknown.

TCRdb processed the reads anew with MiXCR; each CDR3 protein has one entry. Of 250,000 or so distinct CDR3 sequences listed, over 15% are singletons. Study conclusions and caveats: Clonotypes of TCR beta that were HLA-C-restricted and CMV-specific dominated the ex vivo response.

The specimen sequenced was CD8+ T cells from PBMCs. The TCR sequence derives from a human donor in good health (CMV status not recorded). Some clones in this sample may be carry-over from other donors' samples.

The CDR3 here is CASTTFEDSYEQYF. The CDR3, as DNA: TGTGCCAGCACCACTTTCGAGGACAGCTACGAGCAGTACTTC. The rearrangement uses TRBV28 and TRBJ2-7; D might be TRBD1 (6 bases). The CDR3 totals 14 residues. Trimming cost V 7 bases and J 3 bases, with 16 bases left between them. Germline CDR1 MDHEN, CDR2 SYDVKM. Complete variable domain (other parts from reference TRBV28 and TRBJ2-7): DVKVTQSSRYLVKRTGEKVFLECVQDMDHENMFWYRQDPGLGLRLIYFSYDVKMKEKGDIPEGYSVSREKKERFSLILESASTNQTSMYLCASTTFEDSYEQYFGPGTRLTVT.